This T cell receptor (beta chain) derives from a study of blood T cell repertoires in COVID-19. Here immunoSEQ multiplex PCR was the method, and the copy in TCRdb shows in-frame clones only, minus some. The sample includes approximately 270,000 clones, around 93% of them seen just once. CDR1 and CDR2 from the germline V gene are MDHEN and SYDVKM. The CDR3 is 14 amino acids. Trimming left V 5 bases short and J 2 bases short, with 13 bases between. The chain links TRBV28 to TRBJ2-7; the D gene is possibly TRBD1 (6 bases). The sequence was obtained from a man aged 40-50 years who had been exposed to COVID-19. The sample taken for sequencing was PBMCs or T cells enriched from blood (not recorded which). CDR3 residues: CASSIRQAAYEQYF. The CDR3 coding sequence is TGTGCCAGCAGTATTCGACAGGCCGCCTACGAGCAGTACTTC.